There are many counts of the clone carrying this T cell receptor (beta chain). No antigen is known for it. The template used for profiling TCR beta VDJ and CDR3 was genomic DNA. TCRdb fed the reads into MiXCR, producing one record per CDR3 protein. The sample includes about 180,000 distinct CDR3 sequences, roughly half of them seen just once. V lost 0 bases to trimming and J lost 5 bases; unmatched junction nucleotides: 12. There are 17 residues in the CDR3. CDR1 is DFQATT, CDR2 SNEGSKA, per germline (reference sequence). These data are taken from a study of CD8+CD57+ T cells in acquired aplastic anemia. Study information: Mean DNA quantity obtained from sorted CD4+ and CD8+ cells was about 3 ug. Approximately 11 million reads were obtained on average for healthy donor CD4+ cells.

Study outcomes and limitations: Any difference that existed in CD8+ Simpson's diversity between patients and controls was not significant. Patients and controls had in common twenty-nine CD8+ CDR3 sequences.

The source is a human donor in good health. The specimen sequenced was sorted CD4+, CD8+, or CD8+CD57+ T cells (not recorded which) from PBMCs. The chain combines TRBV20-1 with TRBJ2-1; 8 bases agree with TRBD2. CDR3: CSARDPQGLVKDNEQFF. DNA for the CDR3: TGCAGTGCTAGAGACCCCCAGGGACTAGTAAAGGACAATGAGCAGTTCTTC.